The T cell receptor (beta chain) described here comes from a study of CD8+CD57+ T cells in acquired aplastic anemia (dated by TCRdb to 2016 to 2018). In the study overall: DNA extracted from sorted CD4+ and CD8+ cells had a mean of about 3.3 ug, with a range of roughly 0.19 to 27.4 ug. A CD8+CD57+ expansion meant a frequency higher than the mean frequency seen in healthy subjects. The research as a whole found: Patients and healthy controls showed no significant difference in CD8+ Simpson's diversity (P=0.060). Although roughly 29 CD8+ CDR3 sequences were shared by patients and controls, these sequences appeared highly expressed in patients and within the immunodominant clones of patients.

The CDR3 contains 14 residues, cysteine and phenylalanine counted. Only CDR3 DNA is held: 42 bases, read in frame from base 1. The germline ends are 13 bases apart after V is trimmed by 0 bases and J by 7 bases. CDR1 SGDLS and CDR2 YYNGEE were looked up in the germline V gene. Genomic DNA served as template for TCR beta VDJ combination and CDR3 sequence profiling. An Illumina HiSeq 2000 was used for TCR repertoire sequencing. The authors processed their data as follows. Repertoire assessment relied on Simpson's diversity index, CDR3 size and DJ length profiles, and TRBV/TRBJ rearrangement plots. The immunodominant clone was defined as the most abundant DNA sequence in deep sequencing data. CDR3 amino acid sequences were screened for sharing across subjects and were compared with published repertoires and the VDJdb database. The public reads were reprocessed in TCRdb via fastp at Q25 and MiXCR, keeping in-frame beta chains. Each CDR3 protein gets just one entry, which takes the most common genes and DNA from the rows behind it. TCRdb, rather than the study authors, made the V and J calls. This sample comprises 400,000 to 600,000 distinct CDR3 sequences, around 33% of them detected only once. Of the sample, around 0.82% is held by the ten largest clones.

This clonotype was seen ten or more times. What this receptor recognizes is not known. Base qualities are not provided; no much larger clone lies one nucleotide away. Expansion of CD8+CD57+ cells had been shown by flow cytometry in the patients chosen for sequencing. Every patient had a diagnosis of severe acquired aplastic anemia based on International Study of Aplastic Anemia and Agranulocytosis and Camitta criteria. No patient had received any therapy when blood was sampled. The study deep-sequenced TCR repertoires of sorted CD4+ and CD8+ blood T cells from severe aplastic anemia patients and healthy subjects. In the USA, patient enrollment took place under clinicaltrials.gov protocols 00001620, 01623167, 00001397, 00071045, 00081523 and 00961064. Ficoll-Paque density gradient centrifugation was used to isolate peripheral blood mononuclear cells. Before DNA extraction, CD4+ and CD8+ T cells were sorted with FACS or magnetic beads.

The V and J segments used are TRBV9 and TRBJ1-2, with the D gene not clear enough to name. This clonotype originated in a human donor with aplastic anemia. Sequences were obtained from sorted CD4+, CD8+, or CD8+CD57+ T cells (not recorded which) from PBMCs. The nucleotide sequence reads TGTGCCAGCAGCGTAGGAGGAGCAGTCCCTGGCTACACCTTC. Translated, this is CASSVGGAVPGYTF. Outside the CDR3, residues come from the reference TRBV9 and TRBJ1-2 proteins, so the full variable domain is: DSGVTQTPKHLITATGQRVTLRCSPRSGDLSVYWYQQSLDQGLQFLIQYYNGEERAKGNILERFSAQQFPDLHSELNLSSLELGDSALYFCASSVGGAVPGYTFGSGTRLTVV.